Listed below are T cell receptor beta chains from one sample, sequenced in a study of T-cell memory formation after mild COVID-19. TCRdb itself ran the 5' RACE reads through MiXCR, one entry per CDR3 protein. The table includes hundreds of thousands of distinct CDR3 sequences, about 22% detected once. Sequenced sample: PBMCs or a T cell subset sorted from them (not recorded which). Receptors were obtained from an adult woman who had mild COVID-19 (a few samples of this study predate the infection). Cell type and time point are not known. Both conserved end residues are part of each CDR3. The D gene is left open where the match is weak. Some rows have no size entry. The others give once, few or many, or a class for an expanded clone.

d_gene | j_gene | abundance | v_gene | CDR3aa | CDR3nt
. | TRBJ2-5 | . | TRBV11-2 | CASSLVRGGRETQYF | TGTGCCAGCAGCTTAGTTAGGGGGGGCCGGGAGACCCAGTACTTC
TRBD1 | TRBJ2-7 | few | TRBV14 | CASSRGGGTGTLYEQYF | TGTGCCAGCAGCCGGGGCGGCGGGACAGGGACTCTCTACGAGCAGTACTTC
TRBD1 | TRBJ1-2 | . | TRBV29-1 | CSVGTGGDGYTF | TGCAGCGTAGGTACAGGGGGCGATGGCTACACCTTC
. | TRBJ2-7 | . | TRBV6-6 | CASSRDLTYEQYF | TGTGCCAGCAGCCGCGACTTGACCTACGAGCAGTACTTC
TRBD1 | TRBJ1-5 | . | TRBV12-3/TRBV12-4 | CASSFTVEDRDPASSQPQHF | TGTGCCAGCAGTTTTACGGTGGAGGACAGGGACCCGGCAAGTTCTCAGCCCCAGCATTTT
. | TRBJ1-2 | few | TRBV29-1 | CSVRSGTNYGYTF | TGCAGCGTTCGATCCGGGACGAACTATGGCTACACCTTC
. | TRBJ2-1 | . | TRBV4-1 | CASSQGQVYYNEQFF | TGCGCCAGCAGCCAAGGACAGGTATATTACAATGAGCAGTTCTTC
. | TRBJ2-3 | . | TRBV7-8 | CASTFLAGESTDTQYF | TGTGCCAGCACCTTCTTGGCAGGGGAGAGCACAGATACGCAGTATTTT
. | TRBJ1-1 | once | TRBV9 | CASSVDVMNTEAFF | TGTGCCAGCAGCGTAGATGTTATGAACACTGAAGCTTTCTTT
TRBD1 | TRBJ2-5 | few | TRBV7-8 | CASSKDRGLETQYF | TGTGCCAGCAGTAAGGACAGGGGGCTGGAGACCCAGTACTTC
. | TRBJ2-3 | few | TRBV20-1 | CSARELGKGADTQYF | TGCAGTGCTAGAGAGTTAGGAAAGGGGGCAGATACGCAGTATTTT
TRBD2 | TRBJ2-3 | . | TRBV9 | CASSVESGVRRDTQYF | TGTGCCAGCAGCGTAGAAAGCGGGGTTAGGCGCGATACGCAGTATTTT
TRBD2 | TRBJ2-1 | . | TRBV7-3 | CASSLAGGLRNEQFF | TGTGCCAGCAGCTTAGCGGGGGGGCTTCGGAATGAGCAGTTCTTC
. | TRBJ1-3 | once | TRBV7-8 | CASSPRGPQDYSGNTIYF | TGTGCCAGCAGCCCAAGGGGACCCCAAGATTACTCTGGAAACACCATATATTTT